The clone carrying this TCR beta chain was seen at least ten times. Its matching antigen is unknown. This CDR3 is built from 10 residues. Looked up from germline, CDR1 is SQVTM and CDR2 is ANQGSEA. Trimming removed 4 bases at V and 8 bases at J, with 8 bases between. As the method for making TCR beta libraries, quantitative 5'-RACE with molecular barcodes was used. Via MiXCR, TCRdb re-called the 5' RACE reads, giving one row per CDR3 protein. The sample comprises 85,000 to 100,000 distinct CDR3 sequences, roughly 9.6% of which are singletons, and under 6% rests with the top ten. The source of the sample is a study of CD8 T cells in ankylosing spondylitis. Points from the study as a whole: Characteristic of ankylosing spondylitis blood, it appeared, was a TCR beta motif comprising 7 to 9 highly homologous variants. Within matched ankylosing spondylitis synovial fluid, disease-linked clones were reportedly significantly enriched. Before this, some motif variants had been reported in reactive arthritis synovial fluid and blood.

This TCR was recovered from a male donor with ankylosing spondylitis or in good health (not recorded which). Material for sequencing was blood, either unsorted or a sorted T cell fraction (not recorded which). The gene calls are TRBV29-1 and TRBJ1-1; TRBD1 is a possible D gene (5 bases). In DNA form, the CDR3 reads TGCAGCGTTGGGGACCCGGAAGCTTTCTTT. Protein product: CSVGDPEAFF. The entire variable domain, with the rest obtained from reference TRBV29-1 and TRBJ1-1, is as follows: SAVISQKPSRDICQRGTSLTIQCQVDSQVTMMFWYRQQPGQSLTLIATANQGSEATYESGFVIDKFPISRPNLTFSTLTVSNMSPEDSSIYLCSVGDPEAFFGQGTRLTVV.